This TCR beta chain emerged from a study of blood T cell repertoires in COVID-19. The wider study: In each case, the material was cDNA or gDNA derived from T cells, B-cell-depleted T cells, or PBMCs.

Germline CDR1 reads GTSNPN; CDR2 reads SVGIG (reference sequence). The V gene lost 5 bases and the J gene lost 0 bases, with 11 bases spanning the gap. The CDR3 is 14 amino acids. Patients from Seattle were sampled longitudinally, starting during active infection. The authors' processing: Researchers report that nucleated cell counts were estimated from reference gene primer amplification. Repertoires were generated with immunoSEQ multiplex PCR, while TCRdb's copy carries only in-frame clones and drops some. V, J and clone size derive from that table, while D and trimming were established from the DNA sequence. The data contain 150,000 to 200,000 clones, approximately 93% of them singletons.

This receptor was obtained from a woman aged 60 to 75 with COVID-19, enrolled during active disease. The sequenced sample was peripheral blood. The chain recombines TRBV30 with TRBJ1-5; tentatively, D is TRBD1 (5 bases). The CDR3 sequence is CAWGTGYSNQPQHF. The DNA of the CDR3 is TGTGCCTGGGGGACGGGATATAGCAATCAGCCCCAGCATTTT.